A single sample gave rise to the 28 T cell receptor beta chains below, sequenced in a study of T-cell reconstitution after alpha-beta-depleted transplantation in children. TCRbeta library preparation incorporated unique molecular identifiers. TCRdb called the PCR reads again in MiXCR, with one record for every CDR3 protein. The table includes roughly 200,000 distinct CDR3 sequences, more than 12% detected once. This specimen was PBMCs from the stem cell graft donor, taken from the stem cell graft. Receptor source: a human donor who donated a stem cell graft to a child with acute lymphoblastic leukemia.

This clonotype appeared many times. The rearrangement joins TRBV7-9 to TRBJ1-1, with no clear D. The germline V gene encodes CDR1 SEHNR and CDR2 FQNEAQ (reference sequence). The CDR3 is made up of 14 amino acids. Deletions cut 4 bases from V and 0 bases from J, with 9 bases between. The CDR3 region has the DNA TGTGCCAGCAGCTCCGTGGCGGTGAACACTGAAGCTTTCTTT. It specifies CASSSVAVNTEAFF.

This clonotype was detected a few times. V gene TRBV28 combines with J gene TRBJ2-7, with TRBD2 identical over 7 bases. Germline-derived CDR1 and CDR2 are MDHEN and SYDVKM. The CDR3 covers 12 residues. Germline trimming cut 3 bases from V and 5 bases from J; bases unmatched to any gene: 1. Here the CDR3 reads CASSFGGNEQYF. The CDR3 DNA follows: TGTGCCAGCAGTTTCGGGGGGAACGAGCAGTACTTC. The full variable domain, completed using reference TRBV28 and TRBJ2-7, is DVKVTQSSRYLVKRTGEKVFLECVQDMDHENMFWYRQDPGLGLRLIYFSYDVKMKEKGDIPEGYSVSREKKERFSLILESASTNQTSMYLCASSFGGNEQYFGPGTRLTVT.

This clonotype showed up many times. This sequence joins TRBV29-1 and TRBJ1-2; tentative D call: TRBD1 (6 bases). The CDR3 totals 16 residues. The V end was cut by 4 bases, the J end by 4 bases, with 22 bases between. The germline V gene encodes CDR1 SQVTM and CDR2 ANQGSEA. CDR3 region: CSVGGGVTDQTYGYTF. DNA for the CDR3: TGCAGCGTTGGAGGGGGAGTGACAGACCAAACCTATGGCTACACCTTC.

This clonotype was recorded many times. The genes are TRBV18 and TRBJ1-5; D not resolved. Trimming left V 2 bases short and J 7 bases short, with 9 bases between. Looked up from germline, CDR1 is KGHSH and CDR2 is LQKENI. This CDR3 region has 13 residues. CDR3 in DNA: TGTGCCAGCTCACCAAAGGGAGACCAGCCCCAGCATTTT. It codes for CASSPKGDQPQHF.

V and J are TRBV11-3 and TRBJ2-7; D not resolved. The germline V gene has CDR1 SGHNT and CDR2 YENEEA. The CDR3 totals 14 residues. The germline V and J ends were trimmed by 5 bases and 3 bases, with 14 bases remaining between them. The DNA for the CDR3 is TGTGCCAGCAGCCCGAGAGAGGCCGACTACGAGCAGTACTTC. Translating it yields CASSPREADYEQYF.

The CDR3: CASSVRRGNEKLFF. The CDR3 DNA follows: TGTGCCAGCAGTGTTCGGAGGGGTAATGAAAAACTGTTTTTT. This chain connects TRBV6-1 to TRBJ1-4; tentative D call: TRBD1 (5 bases). Trimming shortened V by 4 bases and J by 4 bases, and 10 bases separated the two germline ends. The germline V gene encodes CDR1 MNHNS and CDR2 SASEGT. The CDR3 is 14 amino acids.

This clonotype was found many times. The gene calls are TRBV20-1 and TRBJ1-5; D is unclear. Germline CDR1 reads DFQATT; CDR2 reads SNEGSKA (reference sequence). The CDR3 extends over 12 amino acids. Trimming took off 0 bases at V and 0 bases at J, with 0 bases between the two ends. As DNA, the CDR3 is TGCAGTGCTAGAGATAGCAATCAGCCCCAGCATTTT. As protein: CSARDSNQPQHF.

In this sample, this clonotype turned up many times. The J gene is TRBJ2-1, the V gene TRBV2; D possibly uses TRBD1 or TRBD2 (5 bases each). V shed 2 bases and J shed 6 bases, with 11 bases lying between them. Germline-derived CDR1 and CDR2 are SNHLY and FYNNEI. CDR3 size: 14 residues. The CDR3 DNA sequence: TGTGCCAGCAGTGAAATCAGGGACCCCAATGAGCAGTTCTTC. Its translation: CASSEIRDPNEQFF. Based on the CDR3 plus reference TRBV2 and TRBJ2-1, the full variable domain is EPEVTQTPSHQVTQMGQEVILRCVPISNHLYFYWYRQILGQKVEFLVSFYNNEISEKSEIFDDQFSVERPDGSNFTLKIRSTKLEDSAMYFCASSEIRDPNEQFFGPGTRLTVL.

This clonotype has just a few counts. The gene calls are TRBV18 and TRBJ1-5; TRBD1 aligns across 10 bases. CDR1 is KGHSH and CDR2 is LQKENI in the germline V gene. CDR3 length equals 18 residues. The ends lost 4 bases at V and 0 bases at J; junction bases unmatched: 9. CDR3 protein: CASSLGQGGIASNQPQHF. The CDR3 DNA reads as TGTGCCAGCTCACTAGGACAGGGGGGGATTGCTAGCAATCAGCCCCAGCATTTT.

This clonotype was recorded many times. V and J are TRBV10-2 and TRBJ1-4; TRBD1 matches 7 bases. The germline V gene encodes CDR1 WSHSY and CDR2 SAAADI. With 6 bases clipped from V and 7 bases from J, the junction kept 8 bases outside the gene matches. The CDR3 spans 14 residues. As DNA, the CDR3 is TGCGCCAGCAGCCGCGACAGGGAAAGTGAAAAACTGTTTTTT. It specifies CASSRDRESEKLFF.

This clonotype was observed many times. The chain recombines TRBV12-3 or TRBV12-4 with TRBJ1-2; 9 nucleotides match TRBD1. This CDR3 region has 14 residues. V dropped 3 bases and J dropped 2; count of bases not matched to a gene: 1. The CDR3 nucleotides are TGTGCCAGCAGTTTCGGACAGGGGAACTATGGCTACACCTTC. Translating gives CASSFGQGNYGYTF.

This clonotype appeared many times. This sequence joins TRBV4-2 and TRBJ2-2; tentative D call: TRBD2 (5 bases). Germline V gene lookup returns CDR1 LGHNA and CDR2 YNFKEQ. V lost 1 base, J lost 1 base, and 13 bases lay in between. The CDR3 is 17 residues long. CDR3 in amino acids: CASSQVFGGRNTGELFF. The CDR3 DNA is TGTGCCAGCAGCCAAGTTTTCGGCGGGCGGAACACCGGGGAGCTGTTTTTT.

Ten or more counts support this clonotype. This chain uses TRBV4-1 with TRBJ2-1, with 12 bases matching TRBD1. After removal of 3 bases from V and 8 bases from J, the junction contained 5 bases not matched to a gene. The germline CDR1 and CDR2 sequences are MGHRA and YSYEKL. The CDR3 spans 15 residues. CDR3 in amino acids: CASSQRGQGADEQFF. Written as DNA, the CDR3 is TGCGCCAGCAGCCAGCGGGGACAGGGGGCAGATGAGCAGTTCTTC.

At least ten counts were recorded for this clonotype. DNA for the CDR3: TGTGCCAGCAGCCCCAGTGCGGGGGCGAACACTGAAGCTTTCTTT. It is translated as CASSPSAGANTEAFF. V and J are TRBV7-9 and TRBJ1-1; a possible D gene is TRBD1 (6 bases). V lost 5 bases and J 1 base, leaving 14 bases between the germline ends. Germline V lookup: CDR1 SEHNR, CDR2 FQNEAQ (reference sequence). CDR3 length: 15 residues.

Many counts were recorded for this clonotype. This chain uses TRBV12-3 or TRBV12-4 with TRBJ2-1; a weak D match, TRBD2 (6 bases). V lost 5 bases and J 7 bases, leaving 15 bases between the germline ends. The CDR3 loop spans 14 amino acids. CDR3 coding DNA: TGTGCCAGCAGTAGGGCTAGTGGAGGGAATGAGCAGTTCTTC. Translation gives CASSRASGGNEQFF.

At least ten counts were recorded for this clonotype. The genes are TRBV7-6 and TRBJ1-5, with TRBD1 matching 9 bases. The CDR3 has 15 amino acids. V lost 2 bases to trimming and J lost 7 bases; unmatched junction nucleotides: 6. Germline CDR1 and CDR2: SGHVS and FNYEAQ. Here the CDR3 DNA reads TGTGCCAGCAGCTTAACACAGGGGGCTGGGCAGCCCCAGCATTTT. It translates to CASSLTQGAGQPQHF.

This chain links TRBV5-6 with TRBJ1-1, with D uncertain. Trimming took 4 bases from V and 2 from J, leaving 15 bases between them. CDR1 and CDR2 (germline): SGHDT, YYEEEE. The CDR3 has 15 amino acids. CDR3 DNA sequence: TGTGCCAGCAGCCCCCCCCCACCCTCAAACACTGAAGCTTTCTTT. This translates into CASSPPPPSNTEAFF. The full variable domain, rest sourced from reference TRBV5-6 and TRBJ1-1, is DAGVTQSPTHLIKTRGQQVTLRCSPKSGHDTVSWYQQALGQGPQFIFQYYEEEERQRGNFPDRFSGHQFPNYSSELNVNALLLGDSALYLCASSPPPPSNTEAFFGQGTRLTVV.

The gene calls are TRBV27 and TRBJ2-1; 7 bases fit TRBD1. The CDR3 is 13 amino acids. The V segment lost 4 bases and the J segment 9 bases; nucleotides outside the gene matches: 6. The germline V gene encodes CDR1 MNHEY and CDR2 SMNVEV (reference sequence). The chain's CDR3 is CASSSHRGVEQFF. As DNA, the CDR3 is TGTGCCAGCAGTTCCCACAGGGGAGTTGAGCAGTTCTTC.

This clonotype was seen ten or more times. The chain is built from TRBV10-3 and TRBJ2-1; 7 bases are shared with TRBD2. V gave up 0 bases and J gave up 7 bases; unmatched junction bases: 6. Germline loops: CDR1 ENHRY, CDR2 SYGVKD. This CDR3 is 15 amino acids long. CDR3 bases: TGTGCCATCAGTGAGTCTAGGGCTAGCGGAAATGAGCAGTTCTTC. This gives the protein CAISESRASGNEQFF.

This clonotype showed up many times. J is TRBJ2-3 and V is TRBV7-6, with 10 nucleotides matching TRBD2. The CDR3 covers 17 residues. Germline V gene lookup returns CDR1 SGHVS and CDR2 FNYEAQ. V was clipped by 3 bases and J by 5 bases; unmatched bases: 11. The CDR3 DNA is TGTGCCAGCAGCTTTTTACTCTCTAGCGGGAGTGAAGATACGCAGTATTTT. Protein product: CASSFLLSSGSEDTQYF.

At least ten counts were recorded for this clonotype. V is TRBV5-1 and J is TRBJ1-5; D is uncertain. In germline, CDR1 is SGHRS, CDR2 YFSETQ. CDR3 length: 13 amino acids. Between the trimmed V and J ends, which lost 2 bases and 2 bases, there was a span of 5 bases. The CDR3 here is CASSFHGNQPQHF. The DNA of the CDR3 is TGCGCCAGCAGCTTTCACGGCAATCAGCCCCAGCATTTT.

V gene TRBV5-1 combines with J gene TRBJ2-2; a weak D match, TRBD2 (5 bases). This CDR3 comprises 16 residues. Per the germline V gene, CDR1 is SGHRS and CDR2 is YFSETQ. V gave up 1 base and J gave up 5 bases, with 15 bases separating them. In DNA form, the CDR3 reads TGCGCCAGCAGCTTGATAGGCGGGCAACCTACCGGGGAGCTGTTTTTT. As protein: CASSLIGGQPTGELFF.

The sample holds many counts of this clonotype. The rearrangement uses TRBV5-5 and TRBJ2-3; D uncertain. Germline values: CDR1 SGHKS, CDR2 YYEKEE (reference sequence). Trimming removed 3 bases at V and 6 bases at J, with 8 bases between. The length of the CDR3 is 12 residues. Here the CDR3 DNA reads TGTGCCAGCAGCTGGGAAGGGGATACGCAGTATTTT. Translated, it gives CASSWEGDTQYF.

This clonotype was recorded at least ten times. The chain employs TRBV7-2 and TRBJ1-2, with no clear D. V was pared by 5 bases and J by 5 bases, with 9 bases between. The CDR3 consists of 12 residues. In germline, CDR1 is SGHTA, CDR2 FQGNSA. The CDR3 region has the DNA TGTGCCAGCAGCCAAAAGGTGTATGGCTACACCTTC. Encoded protein: CASSQKVYGYTF.

The chain uses TRBV12-3 or TRBV12-4 and TRBJ2-5; D tentatively fits TRBD1 or TRBD2 (7 bases each). The CDR3 spans 14 residues. Trimming pared 4 bases from V and 2 bases from J, leaving 11 bases between. This CDR3 reads CASSWQGGQETQYF. The CDR3 DNA follows: TGTGCCAGCAGTTGGCAGGGGGGGCAAGAGACCCAGTACTTC.

In its sample, this clonotype was seen many times. The genes are TRBV11-2 and TRBJ2-7; D is ambiguous. There are 15 residues in the CDR3. Germline-derived CDR1 and CDR2 are SGHAT and FQNNGV. V dropped 1 base and J dropped 2 bases, with 12 bases sitting between them. In nucleotides, the CDR3 is TGTGCCAGCAGCTTAGCTGGTCAGCTACCCTACGAGCAGTACTTC. This sequence encodes CASSLAGQLPYEQYF.

This clonotype showed up many times. The chain combines TRBV20-1 with TRBJ2-5; the D is unclear. The V gene's germline CDR1 is DFQATT and CDR2 SNEGSKA (reference sequence). CDR3 length: 13 residues. V lost 0 bases and J 0 bases, leaving 5 bases between the germline ends. CDR3: CSARDSYQETQYF. CDR3 DNA: TGCAGTGCTAGAGATTCCTACCAAGAGACCCAGTACTTC.

This clonotype was seen ten or more times. The chain combines TRBV10-2 with TRBJ1-5; D is perhaps TRBD1 (6 bases). Germline CDR1 WSHSY, CDR2 SAAADI. V was shortened by 4 bases and J by 4 bases, with 11 bases between the two germline ends. This CDR3 is built from 14 residues. The CDR3 coding sequence is TGCGCCAGCAGTGGGACAGCTCCTAATCAGCCCCAGCATTTT. Amino acids: CASSGTAPNQPQHF.